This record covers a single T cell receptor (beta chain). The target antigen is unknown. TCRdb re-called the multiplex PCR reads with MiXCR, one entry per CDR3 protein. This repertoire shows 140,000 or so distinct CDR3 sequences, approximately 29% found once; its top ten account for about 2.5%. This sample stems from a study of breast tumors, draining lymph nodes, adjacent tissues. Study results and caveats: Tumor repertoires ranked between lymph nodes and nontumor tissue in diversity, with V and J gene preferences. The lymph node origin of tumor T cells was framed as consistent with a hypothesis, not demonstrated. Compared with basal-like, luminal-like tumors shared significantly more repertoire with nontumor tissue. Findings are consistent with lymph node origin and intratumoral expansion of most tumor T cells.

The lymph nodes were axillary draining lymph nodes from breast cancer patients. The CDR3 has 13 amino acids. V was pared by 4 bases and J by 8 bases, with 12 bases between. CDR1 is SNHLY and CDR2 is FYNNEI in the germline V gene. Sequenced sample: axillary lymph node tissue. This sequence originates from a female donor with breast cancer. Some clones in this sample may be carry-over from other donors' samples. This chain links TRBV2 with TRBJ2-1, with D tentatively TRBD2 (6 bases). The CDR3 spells CASSGGVGDEQFF. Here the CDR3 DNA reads TGTGCCAGCAGTGGGGGGGTGGGTGATGAGCAGTTCTTC.